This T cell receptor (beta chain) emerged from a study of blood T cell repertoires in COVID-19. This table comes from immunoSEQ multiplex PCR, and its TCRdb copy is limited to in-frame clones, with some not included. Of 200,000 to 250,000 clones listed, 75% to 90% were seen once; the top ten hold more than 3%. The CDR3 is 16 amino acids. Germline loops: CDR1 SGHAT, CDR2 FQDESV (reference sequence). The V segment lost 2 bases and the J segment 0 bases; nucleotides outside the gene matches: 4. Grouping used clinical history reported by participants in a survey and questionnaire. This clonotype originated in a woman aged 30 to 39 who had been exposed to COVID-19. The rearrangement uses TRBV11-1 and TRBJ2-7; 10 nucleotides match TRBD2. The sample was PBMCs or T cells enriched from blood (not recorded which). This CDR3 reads CASSLKSGRASYEQYF. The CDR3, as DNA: TGTGCCAGCAGCTTAAAAAGCGGGAGGGCCTCCTACGAGCAGTACTTC.